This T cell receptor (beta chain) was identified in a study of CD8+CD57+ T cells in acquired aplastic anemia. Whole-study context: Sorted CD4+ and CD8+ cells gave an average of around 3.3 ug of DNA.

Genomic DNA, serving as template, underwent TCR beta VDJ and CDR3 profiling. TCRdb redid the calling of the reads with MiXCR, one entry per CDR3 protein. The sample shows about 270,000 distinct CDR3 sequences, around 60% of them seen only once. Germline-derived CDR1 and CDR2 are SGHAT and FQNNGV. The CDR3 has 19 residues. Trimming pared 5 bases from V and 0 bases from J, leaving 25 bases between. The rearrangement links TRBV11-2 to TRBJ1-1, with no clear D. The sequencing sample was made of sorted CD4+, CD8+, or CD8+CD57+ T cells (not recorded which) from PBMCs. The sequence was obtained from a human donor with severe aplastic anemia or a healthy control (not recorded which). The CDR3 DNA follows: TGTGCCAGCAGCCCAGGTCTAAGGTCGGCGATTATTGTGAACACTGAAGCTTTCTTT. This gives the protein CASSPGLRSAIIVNTEAFF.